A single sample gave rise to the 18 T cell receptor beta chains below, sequenced in a study of T cells in Graves' hyperthyroidism and ophthalmopathy. Template material for amplifying TCR beta CDR3 regions consisted of RNA transcripts. TCR CDR3 regions were first amplified by RT-PCR with HTBI primers. Via MiXCR, TCRdb re-called the multiplex PCR reads, giving one row per CDR3 protein. The sample holds 400,000 to 450,000 distinct CDR3 sequences, roughly 14% seen once. Sequenced: blood. The receptors here all came from a young man with Graves' ophthalmopathy.

This clonotype has a handful of counts. This chain links TRBV4-1 with TRBJ2-2; D unclear. This CDR3 comprises 13 residues. V was shortened by 1 base and J by 6 bases, with 6 bases between the two germline ends. Per the germline V gene, CDR1 is MGHRA and CDR2 is YSYEKL. The CDR3 region has the DNA TGCGCCAGCAGCCAAGTCGGTCCCGGGGAGCTGTTTTTT. Encoded protein: CASSQVGPGELFF.

This clonotype was recorded at least ten times. J is TRBJ2-5 and V is TRBV3-1; D may match TRBD1 or TRBD2 (5 bases each). This CDR3 has 15 residues. Germline lookup yields CDR1 LGHDT and CDR2 YNNKEL (reference sequence). V lost 0 bases and J lost 3, with 11 bases in between. The CDR3 region has the DNA TGTGCCAGCAGCCAAGATCTGTGGGGGAAAGAGACCCAGTACTTC. Protein product: CASSQDLWGKETQYF.

This chain links TRBV14 with TRBJ2-7; weak D call: TRBD1 (6 bases). The V end lost 4 bases, the J end lost 2 bases, and 12 bases lay between the germline ends. Germline loops: CDR1 SGHDN, CDR2 FVKESK. The CDR3 covers 14 residues. The CDR3 DNA reads TGTGCCAGCAGCCTCCAGGGGAATACCTACGAGCAGTACTTC. It is translated as CASSLQGNTYEQYF. Full variable domain (missing parts from reference TRBV14 and TRBJ2-7): EAGVTQFPSHSVIEKGQTVTLRCDPISGHDNLYWYRRVMGKEIKFLLHFVKESKQDESGMPNNRFLAERTGGTYSTLKVQPAELEDSGVYFCASSLQGNTYEQYFGPGTRLTVT.

The table lists this clonotype with many counts. The chain recombines TRBV2 with TRBJ2-1; D may be TRBD2 (8 bases). Trimming took off 3 bases at V and 0 bases at J, with 12 bases between the two ends. This CDR3 has 16 residues. The V gene's germline CDR1 is SNHLY and CDR2 FYNNEI. The CDR3 nucleotides are TGTGCCAGCAGTGATAGCGGGACAGCCTCCTACAATGAGCAGTTCTTC. Protein sequence: CASSDSGTASYNEQFF.

This clonotype was detected many times. V usage is TRBV30 and J usage is TRBJ2-3; 7 bases agree with TRBD1. This CDR3 has 12 amino acids. In germline, CDR1 is GTSNPN, CDR2 SVGIG (reference sequence). J was trimmed by 7 bases and V by 3 bases; bases with no gene match: 4. The CDR3 sequence: CAWSRDSHTQYF. For the CDR3, the DNA is TGTGCCTGGAGCCGGGACAGTCATACGCAGTATTTT.

This chain joins TRBV11-2 and TRBJ2-1; 11 positions agree with TRBD2. The ends lost 5 bases at V and 6 bases at J; junction bases unmatched: 6. In germline, CDR1 is SGHAT, CDR2 FQNNGV. The CDR3 sequence is 15 residues long. This chain's CDR3 is CASSPGLAEGNEQFF. CDR3 coding DNA: TGTGCCAGCAGCCCGGGACTAGCGGAGGGCAATGAGCAGTTCTTC.

This clonotype turned up a few times. This chain uses TRBV20-1 with TRBJ2-3; TRBD2 aligns across 8 bases. J gave up 14 bases and V 1 base, and 8 bases lay outside the gene matches. Per the germline V gene, CDR1 is DFQATT and CDR2 is SNEGSKA (reference sequence). The CDR3 is made up of 12 amino acids. In DNA form, the CDR3 reads TGCAGTGCTAGAGCCTTAGCGGGAAGCCCGTATTTT. Its translation is CSARALAGSPYF.

The table lists this clonotype with many counts. J is TRBJ2-1 and V is TRBV6-2 or TRBV6-3; 10 bases are a match to TRBD2. The junction had 9 bases not matched to a gene; V was cut back by 4 bases and J by 0 bases. The CDR3 is made up of 18 amino acids. In germline, CDR1 is MNHEY, CDR2 SVGEGT. The CDR3 coding sequence is TGTGCCAGCAGTTTTCCCAGCGGGGGGGAGAGCTCCTACAATGAGCAGTTCTTC. Its translation: CASSFPSGGESSYNEQFF.

The sample holds one count of this clonotype. The DNA for the CDR3 is TGTGCCAGCAGTTACTGGAGGGGCGGTGAAAAACTGTTTTTT. It specifies CASSYWRGGEKLFF. The chain carries TRBV6-2 or TRBV6-3 and TRBJ1-4; D is perhaps TRBD1 (5 bases). In germline, CDR1 is MNHEY, CDR2 SVGEGT. This CDR3 spans 14 amino acids. Deletions cut 1 base from V and 7 bases from J, with 10 bases between.

This sequence joins TRBV7-8 and TRBJ1-1, with D perhaps TRBD1 (6 bases). The CDR3 contains 13 residues. Germline V lookup: CDR1 SGHVS, CDR2 FQNEAQ. V gave up 1 base and J gave up 11 bases, with 14 bases separating them. CDR3 in amino acids: CASSLESLRGAFF. CDR3 in DNA: TGTGCCAGCAGCTTAGAATCCCTAAGGGGGGCTTTCTTT.

The chain employs TRBV7-9 and TRBJ1-4; no definite D call. Germline CDR1 reads SEHNR; CDR2 reads FQNEAQ (reference sequence). Trimming left V 0 bases short and J 3 bases short, with 11 bases between. CDR3 length: 16 amino acids. This CDR3 is CASSLARAASNEKLFF. The CDR3, as DNA: TGTGCCAGCAGCTTAGCAAGGGCAGCTTCTAATGAAAAACTGTTTTTT.

The chain has TRBV6-1 and TRBJ2-2, with 14 bases aligning to TRBD2. Trimming took 5 bases from V and 6 from J; bases not matched to a gene: 2. Germline CDR1 MNHNS, CDR2 SASEGT. The CDR3 length is 15 residues. The CDR3 coding sequence is TGTGCCAGCAGTCTGACTAGCGGGGGGGCCGGGGAGCTGTTTTTT. This codes for CASSLTSGGAGELFF.

This clonotype came up many times. The chain joins TRBV28 to TRBJ1-5; D gene ambiguous. The CDR3 has 15 amino acids. Per germline, CDR1 MDHEN and CDR2 SYDVKM. Trimming took off 4 bases at V and 3 bases at J, with 13 bases between the two ends. CDR3 bases: TGTGCCAGCAGTTGGGCCTTGGGGAACAATCAGCCCCAGCATTTT. It yields the protein CASSWALGNNQPQHF.

The chain recombines TRBV5-1 with TRBJ2-7; 8 bases align to TRBD1. Germline CDR1 and CDR2: SGHRS and YFSETQ. The J segment lost 5 bases and the V segment lost 7 bases, leaving 11 bases of the junction unmatched. The CDR3 length is 14 residues. CDR3 DNA: TGCGCCAGCTGTCCTACGGACAGGGTAGACGAGCAGTACTTC. It is translated as CASCPTDRVDEQYF.

This clonotype has at least ten counts. The chain joins TRBV7-9 to TRBJ2-1; 12 bases align to TRBD2. V shed 6 bases and J 4 bases; nucleotides not matched to a gene: 4. Germline V gene lookup returns CDR1 SEHNR and CDR2 FQNEAQ (reference sequence). The CDR3 is made up of 15 amino acids. This CDR3 reads CASRGTSGGYNEQFF. CDR3 nucleotide sequence: TGTGCCAGCAGGGGTACTAGCGGGGGGTACAATGAGCAGTTCTTC. Together with reference TRBV7-9 and TRBJ2-1, the CDR3 gives the full variable domain: DTGVSQNPRHKITKRGQNVTFRCDPISEHNRLYWYRQTLGQGPEFLTYFQNEAQLEKSRLLSDRFSAERPKGSFSTLEIQRTEQGDSAMYLCASRGTSGGYNEQFFGPGTRLTVL.

This clonotype was seen repeatedly, ten times or more. The chain uses TRBV7-8 and TRBJ1-5; D unclear. In germline, CDR1 is SGHVS, CDR2 FQNEAQ. The germline V and J ends were trimmed by 4 bases and 2 bases, with 9 bases remaining between them. The CDR3 covers 14 residues. The CDR3 DNA follows: TGTGCCAGCAGCTGGGAAGTTGGCAATCAGCCCCAGCATTTT. This encodes CASSWEVGNQPQHF.

This clonotype was observed a single time. The chain is built from TRBV3-1 and TRBJ1-2, with D perhaps matching TRBD1 (6 bases). With 4 bases removed from V and 4 bases from J, the gap between germline ends came to 16 bases. The germline V gene has CDR1 LGHDT and CDR2 YNNKEL (reference sequence). The CDR3 runs to 15 residues. The CDR3 DNA reads TGTGCCAGCAGCCGAGAATTTGACAGGCGCTATGGCTACACCTTC. It translates to CASSREFDRRYGYTF.

This clonotype was seen repeatedly, ten times or more. J is TRBJ1-2 and V is TRBV3-1; D is uncertain. The CDR3 loop spans 13 amino acids. Germline CDR1 is LGHDT and CDR2 is YNNKEL (reference sequence). V was clipped by 5 bases and J by 3 bases, with 10 bases between them. The CDR3 sequence: CASSWTPDYGYTF. CDR3 in DNA: TGTGCCAGCAGCTGGACCCCGGACTATGGCTACACCTTC. The variable domain in full, with the rest retrieved from reference TRBV3-1 and TRBJ1-2, is DTAVSQTPKYLVTQMGNDKSIKCEQNLGHDTMYWYKQDSKKFLKIMFSYNNKELIINETVPNRFSPKSPDKAHLNLHINSLELGDSAVYFCASSWTPDYGYTFGSGTRLTVV.